The subject of this entry is one T cell receptor (beta chain). As handled by the study authors: Using reference gene primer amplification, nucleated cell counts were estimated. Sequencing was performed with immunoSEQ multiplex PCR; in TCRdb, only in-frame clones are kept and a portion is missing. The V and J calls and clone size come from that table; D and trimming were worked out from the DNA. The sample carries over 200,000 clones, around 83% recorded once. This sample was taken from a study of blood T cell repertoires in COVID-19. For the study at large: Samples taken during acute and convalescent COVID-19 were collected in the United States, Italy and Spain. From T cells, B-cell-depleted T cells, or PBMCs came the material, which was cDNA or gDNA.

This CDR3 contains 15 residues. V trimming: 6 bases; J trimming: 6 bases; junction bases outside the gene matches: 13. Germline CDR1 MNHEY, CDR2 SVGAGI. The clonotype was recovered from an elderly man with acute or convalescent COVID-19. The chain carries TRBV6-5 and TRBJ2-5, with 7 bases aligning to TRBD1. Input material: peripheral blood. The DNA of the CDR3 is TGTGCCAGCAGCTCCGGGTCCCAGGGGGTGAAGACCCAGTACTTC. It yields the protein CASSSGSQGVKTQYF.